This T cell receptor beta chain was sequenced for a study of CD8+ T cells in alopecia areata. For the study at large: Severity scoring for treated patients was based on the percentage of affected scalp area.

The count of this clone is one. Its antigen is undetermined. CDR1 SGDLS and CDR2 YYNGEE come from the germline V gene. The CDR3 spans 13 residues. The ends were cut back, 6 bases at V and 2 bases at J, with 11 bases in the middle. In each case, RNA was isolated and then reverse transcribed into cDNA as the sequencing template. Here immunoSEQ multiplex PCR was the method, and the copy in TCRdb shows in-frame clones only, minus some. This table holds about 210,000 clones, around 66% found once. Treatment of the sample: oral pan-JAK inhibitor, 5-10 mg twice daily. Sorted out of PBMCs were CD4+ T cells and CD8+ T cells. Study-wide results and caveats: Just one nonresponder means the tie between baseline CD8+ expansion and response stays uncertain. Between patients, shared TCR sequences were less clear than in mice. This was possibly due in part to HLA diversity in the patient population.

This chain uses TRBV9 with TRBJ1-2; D perhaps matches TRBD1 (5 bases). Material: CD4+ T cells sorted from blood, obtained at approximately week 45, from a patient treated with tofacitinib. This TCR came from a human donor with alopecia areata. CDR3 coding DNA: TGTGCCAGCACCCTGGGACGGAACTATGGCTACACCTTC. It specifies CASTLGRNYGYTF.